Reported below is one TCR beta chain. Germline V gene sequence: CDR1 SNHLY, CDR2 FYNNEI. The CDR3 runs to 13 residues. V lost 1 base and J lost 4, with 8 bases in between. The record originates from a study of OX40 agonist ivuxolimab in advanced cancers. Sequenced by immunoSEQ multiplex PCR; TCRdb stores in-frame clones only, minus some. This sample has about 43,000 clones, with around 94% found just once. The origin of this receptor is an adult with an advanced solid tumor such as melanoma, head and neck, liver or kidney cancer. The sample was CD4+ or CD8+ T cells sorted from blood, taken in a trial of the OX40 agonist ivuxolimab. This chain joins TRBV2 and TRBJ2-7; weak D call: TRBD1 (6 bases). CDR3 sequence: CASSEDRVYEQYF. The DNA for the CDR3 is TGTGCCAGCAGTGAAGACAGGGTTTACGAGCAGTACTTC.